This T cell receptor beta chain was sequenced during a study of T cell responses to AZD1222 COVID-19 vaccine. Some clones are missing from TCRdb's copy, which holds only in-frame ones; the method was immunoSEQ multiplex PCR. The sample records about 120,000 clones, approximately 92% being singletons. CDR1 LNHDA and CDR2 SQIVND come from the germline V gene (reference sequence). CDR3 length: 14 residues. V was cut by 5 bases and J by 2 bases, with 13 bases left in between. Comments on this clone: What it recognizes is unknown.

Study-level results: Among AZD1222 vaccinees, only five to seven were seropositive at baseline.

The TCR comes from an adult who received the AZD1222 COVID-19 vaccine. Source: peripheral blood, taken 28 days after the second AZD1222 dose. The gene calls are TRBV19 and TRBJ2-7; either TRBD1 or TRBD2 may supply D (5 bases each). CDR3 region: CASSVSRGPYEQYF. Written as DNA, the CDR3 is TGTGCCAGTAGTGTCTCCCGGGGCCCCTACGAGCAGTACTTC.